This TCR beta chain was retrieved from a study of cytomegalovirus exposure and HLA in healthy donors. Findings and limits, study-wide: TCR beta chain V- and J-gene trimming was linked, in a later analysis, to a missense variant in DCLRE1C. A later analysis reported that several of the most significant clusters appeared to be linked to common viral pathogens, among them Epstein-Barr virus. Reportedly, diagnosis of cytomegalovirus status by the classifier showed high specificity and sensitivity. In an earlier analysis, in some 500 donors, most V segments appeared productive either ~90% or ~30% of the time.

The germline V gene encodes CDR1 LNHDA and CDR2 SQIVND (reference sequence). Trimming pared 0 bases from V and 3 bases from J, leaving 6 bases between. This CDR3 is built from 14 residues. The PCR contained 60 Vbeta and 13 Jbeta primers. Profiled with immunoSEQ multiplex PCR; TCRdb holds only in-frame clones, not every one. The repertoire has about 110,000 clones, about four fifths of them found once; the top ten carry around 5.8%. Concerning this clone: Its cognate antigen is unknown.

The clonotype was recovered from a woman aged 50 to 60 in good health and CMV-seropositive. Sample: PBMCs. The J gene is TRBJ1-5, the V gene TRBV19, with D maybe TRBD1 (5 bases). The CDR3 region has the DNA TGTGCCAGTAGTATAGAGACAGTCAATCAGCCCCAGCATTTT. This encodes CASSIETVNQPQHF. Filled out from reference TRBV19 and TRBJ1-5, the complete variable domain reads DGGITQSPKYLFRKEGQNVTLSCEQNLNHDAMYWYRQDPGQGLRLIYYSQIVNDFQKGDIAEGYSVSREKKESFPLTVTSAQKNPTAFYLCASSIETVNQPQHFGDGTRLSIL.